This is a list of T cell receptor beta chains from one sample in a study of blood T cell repertoires in COVID-19. The repertoire was sequenced with immunoSEQ multiplex PCR; TCRdb's copy has only in-frame clones and lacks some. The sample consists of over 200,000 clones, around 86% of them appearing once. Sequencing input: peripheral blood. Source of these receptors: a human donor in a cohort sampled during active COVID-19. CDR3s leave out the opening cysteine and the closing phenylalanine or tryptophan.

>TRBJ2-7|TRBV6-4
ASSKGQGDHEQY
>TRBJ1-6|TRBV7-2
ASSVRQVPDSPLH
>TRBJ2-7|TRBV28
ASKRTASYEQY
>TRBJ2-1|TRBV3-1/TRBV3-2
ASSQLPGLASYNEQF
>TRBJ2-5|TRBV18
ASSPPKGGPNQETQY
>TRBJ1-6|TRBV18
ASSPFGQGQNSPLH
>TRBJ1-1|TRBV29-1
SVEEAPNTEAF
>TRBJ2-7|TRBV5-8
ASSLAVTSEQY
>TRBJ1-1|TRBV7-9
ASSPRGGWDTEAF
>TRBJ2-7|TRBV24-1
ATSGRSGTGGYEQY
>TRBJ1-1|TRBV19
ASSIRQGSSAGTEAF
>TRBJ2-5|TRBV5-1
ASSLVAWETQY
>TRBJ2-5|TRBV28
ASSPPAGGSETQY
>TRBJ2-6|TRBV21-1
ASSKALPGLNRGANVLT
>TRBJ1-1|TRBV19
ASSPRDRGVNTEAF
>TRBJ2-5|TRBV7-2
ASSFAGARVSQY
>TRBJ2-7|TRBV11-2
ASSPTLGTGFTYEQY
>TRBJ2-4|TRBV20-1
SASRPGGAKNIQY
>TRBJ2-7|TRBV23-1
ASSQSKKLAGKNEQY
>TRBJ1-2|TRBV6-2/TRBV6-3
ASSRGLYGYT
>TRBJ2-3|TRBV15
ATSSGPGQVSTDTQY
>TRBJ2-7|TRBV11-2
ASSLVGGSIHEQY
>TRBJ2-7|TRBV27
ASSFSLAGYEQY
>TRBJ1-5|TRBV5-6
ASSLPFQPQH
>TRBJ2-5|TRBV19
ASSRQGAETQY
>TRBJ2-7|TRBV7-9
ASSLAMPRPNSYEQY
>TRBJ2-6|TRBV18
ASSLGGAGANVLT
>TRBJ1-4|TRBV3-1/TRBV3-2
ASSQGIGTPGKLF
>TRBJ2-2|TRBV5-1
ASSRTGAAGELF
>TRBJ2-1|TRBV19
ASKSSGGSYNEQF
>TRBJ2-3|TRBV7-7
ASSLGDSRTDTQY
>TRBJ2-3|TRBV9
ASSAGGRQGRYTQY
>TRBJ1-5|TRBV28
ASSLSRASNQPQH
>TRBJ1-5|TRBV19
ASSIRQLNQPQH
>TRBJ2-6|TRBV7-2
ASSLAGGGSGANVLT
>TRBJ1-1|TRBV19
ASSRAGWGNTEAF
>TRBJ2-1|TRBV7-2
ASSFRQGSTYNEQF
>TRBJ1-2|TRBV9
ASSLLGDQGNYGYT
>TRBJ2-7|TRBV28
ASSLRNEQY
>TRBJ1-2|TRBV2
ASWTGSYGYT
>TRBJ1-5|TRBV5-4
ASSLGGTGYQPQH